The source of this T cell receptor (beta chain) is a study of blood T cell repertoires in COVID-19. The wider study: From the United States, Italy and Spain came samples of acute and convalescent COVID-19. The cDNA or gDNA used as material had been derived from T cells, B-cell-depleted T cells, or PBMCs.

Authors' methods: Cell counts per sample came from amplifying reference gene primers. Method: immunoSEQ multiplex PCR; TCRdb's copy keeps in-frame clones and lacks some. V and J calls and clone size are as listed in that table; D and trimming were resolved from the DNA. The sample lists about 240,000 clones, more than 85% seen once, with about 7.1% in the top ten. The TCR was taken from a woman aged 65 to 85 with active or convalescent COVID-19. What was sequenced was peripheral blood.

CDR3: CASSLVAATDTQYF. The DNA for the CDR3 is TGTGCCAGCAGCTTAGTGGCGGCCACAGATACGCAGTATTTT. This chain joins TRBV7-8 and TRBJ2-3; D gene ambiguous. The CDR3 loop spans 14 amino acids. Germline V gene lookup returns CDR1 SGHVS and CDR2 FQNEAQ. Trimming removed 1 base from V and 2 bases from J, with 7 bases in between.